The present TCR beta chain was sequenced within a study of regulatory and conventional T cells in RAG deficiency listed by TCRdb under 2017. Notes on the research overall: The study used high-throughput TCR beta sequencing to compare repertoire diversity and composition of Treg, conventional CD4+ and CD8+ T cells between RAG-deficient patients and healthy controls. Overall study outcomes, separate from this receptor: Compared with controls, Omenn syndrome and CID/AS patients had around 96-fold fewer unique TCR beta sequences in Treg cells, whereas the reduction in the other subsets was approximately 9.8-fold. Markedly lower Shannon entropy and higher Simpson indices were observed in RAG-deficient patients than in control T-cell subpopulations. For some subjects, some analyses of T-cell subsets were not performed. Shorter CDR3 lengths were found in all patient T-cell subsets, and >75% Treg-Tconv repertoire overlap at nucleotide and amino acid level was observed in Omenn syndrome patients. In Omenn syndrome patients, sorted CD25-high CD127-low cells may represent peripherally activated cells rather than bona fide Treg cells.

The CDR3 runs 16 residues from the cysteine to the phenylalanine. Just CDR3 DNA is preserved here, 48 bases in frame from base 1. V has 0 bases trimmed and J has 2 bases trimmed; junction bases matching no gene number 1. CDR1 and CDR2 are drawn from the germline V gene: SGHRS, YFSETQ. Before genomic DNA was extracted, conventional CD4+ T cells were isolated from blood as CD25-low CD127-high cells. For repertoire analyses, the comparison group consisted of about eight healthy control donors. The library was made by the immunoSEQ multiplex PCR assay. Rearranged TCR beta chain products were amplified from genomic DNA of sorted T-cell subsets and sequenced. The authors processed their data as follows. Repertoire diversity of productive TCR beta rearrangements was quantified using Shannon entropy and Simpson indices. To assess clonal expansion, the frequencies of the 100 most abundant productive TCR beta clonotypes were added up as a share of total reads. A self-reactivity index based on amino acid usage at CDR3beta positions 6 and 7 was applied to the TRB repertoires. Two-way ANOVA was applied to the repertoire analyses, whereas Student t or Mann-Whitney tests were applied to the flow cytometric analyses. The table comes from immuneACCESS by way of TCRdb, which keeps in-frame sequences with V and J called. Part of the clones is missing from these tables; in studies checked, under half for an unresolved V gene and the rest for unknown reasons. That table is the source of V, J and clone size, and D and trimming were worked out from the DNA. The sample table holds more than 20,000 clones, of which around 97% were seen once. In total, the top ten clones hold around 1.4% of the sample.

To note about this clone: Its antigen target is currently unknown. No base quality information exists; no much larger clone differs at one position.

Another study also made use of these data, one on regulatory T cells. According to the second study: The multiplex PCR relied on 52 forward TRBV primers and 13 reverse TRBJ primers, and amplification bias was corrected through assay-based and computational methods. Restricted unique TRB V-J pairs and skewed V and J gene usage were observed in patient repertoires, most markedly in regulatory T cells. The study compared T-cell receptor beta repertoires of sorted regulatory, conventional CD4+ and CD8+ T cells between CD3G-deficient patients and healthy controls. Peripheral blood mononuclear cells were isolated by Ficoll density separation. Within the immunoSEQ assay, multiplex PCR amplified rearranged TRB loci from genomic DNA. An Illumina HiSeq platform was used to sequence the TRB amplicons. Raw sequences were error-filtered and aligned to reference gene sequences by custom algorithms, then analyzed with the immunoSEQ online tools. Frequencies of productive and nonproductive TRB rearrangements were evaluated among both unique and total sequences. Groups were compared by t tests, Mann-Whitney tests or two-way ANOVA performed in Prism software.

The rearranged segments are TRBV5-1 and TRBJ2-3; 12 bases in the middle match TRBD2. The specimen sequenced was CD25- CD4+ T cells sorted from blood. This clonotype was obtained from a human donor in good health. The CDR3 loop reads CASSLASGGDTDTQYF. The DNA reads TGCGCCAGCAGCTTGGCTAGCGGGGGGGACACAGATACGCAGTATTTT.